Listed here are 5 T cell receptor beta chains from one sample, sequenced in a study of cytotoxic CD8 clonotypes in ibrutinib-treated CLL (dated by TCRdb to 2020 to 2022). Per the publication, the time point label means: roughly 23 months on ibrutinib. The library was produced with the immunoSEQ multiplex PCR assay. The source is immuneACCESS, and TCRdb retained only in-frame sequences with V and J called. Part of the clones is not carried over; for the studies checked, unresolved V genes explain less than half of this, and the remainder is unexplained. The sample yields 76,000 or so clones; 70% to 90% were counted once. The ten largest clones represent less than 45% of the sample. The source was PBMCs, collected after 24 months of ibrutinib treatment. The receptors here all came from a human donor with chronic lymphocytic leukemia.

The chain is built from TRBV25-1 and TRBJ1-4; the D is unclear. The CDR3 is made up of 14 amino acids. Germline CDR1 MGHDK, CDR2 SYGVNS. The V gene lost 4 bases and the J gene lost 5 bases, with 11 bases spanning the gap. The CDR3 loop is CASSVGNQNEKLFF. The DNA for the CDR3 is TGTGCCAGCAGTGTAGGGAATCAAAATGAAAAACTGTTTTTT.

The gene calls are TRBV18 and TRBJ2-5; a possible D gene is TRBD2 (5 bases). Trimming shortened V by 1 base and J by 3 bases, and 9 bases separated the two germline ends. Germline loops: CDR1 KGHSH, CDR2 LQKENI. The length of the CDR3 is 14 residues. CDR3 amino acids: CASSPLTGKETQYF. CDR3 in DNA: TGTGCCAGCTCACCACTAACCGGGAAAGAGACCCAGTACTTC.

This sequence joins TRBV5-1 and TRBJ2-7; D is perhaps TRBD1 or TRBD2 (5 bases each). Trimming took off 4 bases at V and 2 bases at J, with 16 bases between the two ends. There are 15 residues in the CDR3. Germline CDR1 reads SGHRS; CDR2 reads YFSETQ. The CDR3 protein is CASSRLRDEPYEQYF. In DNA, the CDR3 is TGCGCCAGCAGCAGACTCCGGGACGAGCCCTACGAGCAGTACTTC.

This clone was counted a few times. This chain uses TRBV4-2 with TRBJ2-2; 9 nucleotides match TRBD1. The germline V gene encodes CDR1 LGHNA and CDR2 YNFKEQ. Trimming took 1 base from V and 6 from J; bases not matched to a gene: 6. The CDR3 runs 16 residues. The CDR3 region is CASSQAGDRAPGELFF. The CDR3 nucleotides are TGTGCCAGCAGCCAAGCCGGGGACAGGGCTCCCGGGGAGCTGTTTTTT.

In nucleotides, the CDR3 is TGTGCCAGCTCACCAGTCTACGGGGCTAGCACAGATACGCAGTATTTT. Its protein is CASSPVYGASTDTQYF. This chain joins TRBV18 and TRBJ2-3; D tentatively fits TRBD1 or TRBD2 (5 bases each). The CDR3 loop spans 16 amino acids. Germline lookup yields CDR1 KGHSH and CDR2 LQKENI. With 2 bases removed from V and 0 bases from J, the gap between germline ends came to 12 bases.